The rows below give T cell receptor beta chains drawn from one sample of a study of T cell repertoires in cytomegalovirus infection. One entry per CDR3 protein results from TCRdb running MiXCR on the reads. The data hold more than 250,000 distinct CDR3 sequences, with 25% observed a single time. The antigens these receptors bind are not known. Sample: cultured PBMCs, taken from culture after CMV antigen stimulation. Source of these receptors: a human donor in good health (CMV status not recorded). Some clones in this sample may be carry-over from other donors' samples. Both conserved end residues are part of each CDR3. A D gene is named only where the DNA matches it firmly. The size of a clone is reported for some rows only, either as once, few or many, or as a class for expanded clones.

J gene,V gene,D gene,clone size,CDR3 DNA,CDR3 protein
TRBJ1-6,TRBV20-1,NA,few,TGCAGTGCTAGAGATCCCTCCACAGGGCATAATTCACCCCTCCACTTT,CSARDPSTGHNSPLHF
TRBJ2-3,TRBV20-1,TRBD2,NA,TGCAGTGCTAGTAGGCCGGGAGGGGGCACAGATACGCAGTATTTT,CSASRPGGGTDTQYF
TRBJ2-7,TRBV4-1,NA,NA,TGCGCCAGCAGCTCCCTTAACTACGAGCAGTACTTC,CASSSLNYEQYF
TRBJ2-3,TRBV15,NA,NA,TGTGCCACCAGCAGAGCCACAGATACGCAGTATTTT,CATSRATDTQYF
TRBJ2-3,TRBV7-2,TRBD1,NA,TGTGCCAGCAGAGTACAGGGGGCAGATACGCAGTATTTT,CASRVQGADTQYF
TRBJ2-3,TRBV7-2,TRBD2,many,TGTGCCAGCAGCTTAGAGCGGGGCTACACAGATACGCAGTATTTT,CASSLERGYTDTQYF
TRBJ2-1,TRBV29-1,NA,NA,TGCAGCGTTGTTGCCGGACTCTGGTTCTTC,CSVVAGLWFF
TRBJ2-4,TRBV7-6,NA,NA,TGTGCCAGCAGCCCCTTTCTAGCCAAAAACATTCAGTACTTC,CASSPFLAKNIQYF
TRBJ1-2,TRBV5-4,NA,many,TGTGCCAGCAGCTTGGGAGGCCGCGAATATGGCTACACCTTC,CASSLGGREYGYTF
TRBJ2-7,TRBV7-6,TRBD1,few,TGTGCCAGCAGCTTGGAAACCGGGACAGGACCCTACGAGCAGTACTTC,CASSLETGTGPYEQYF
TRBJ2-1,TRBV7-6,NA,NA,TGTGCCAGCAGCTTAGGCCAGACCAGCAATGAGCAGTTCTTC,CASSLGQTSNEQFF
TRBJ1-2,TRBV6-5,NA,NA,TGTGCCAGCAGTTGGGATCGAACGAGCGGCTACACCTTC,CASSWDRTSGYTF
TRBJ2-7,TRBV5-6,NA,NA,TGTGCCAGCAGCCGTCGGGACGGTTACTACGAGCAGTACTTC,CASSRRDGYYEQYF
TRBJ1-6,TRBV6-5,NA,NA,TGTGCCAGCCAGAATAGGGAAAGAGCACCCCTCCACTTT,CASQNRERAPLHF
TRBJ1-5,TRBV4-3,NA,few,TGCGCCAGCAGCCCCTTCATTAGACAGGCTAATCAGCCCCAGCATTTT,CASSPFIRQANQPQHF
TRBJ1-2,TRBV7-9,NA,NA,TGTGCCAGCAGCCTAGACAGGCTCTATGGCTACACCTTC,CASSLDRLYGYTF
TRBJ1-1,TRBV27,TRBD1,NA,TGTGCCAGCACCACCAGACAGGGATATAGGAACACTGAAGCTTTCTTT,CASTTRQGYRNTEAFF
TRBJ2-5,TRBV20-1,NA,NA,TGCAGTGCTAGGTCGCCCGGGAGTAGTAAAGAGACCCAGTACTTC,CSARSPGSSKETQYF
TRBJ1-6,TRBV27,TRBD1,few,TGTGCCAGCAGTGGGGGCGGACAGGGTTATAATTCACCCCTCCACTTT,CASSGGGQGYNSPLHF
TRBJ2-3,TRBV5-1,TRBD2,NA,TGCGCCAGCTCCCCGCCGGGACTAGCGGGAGGAGATACGCAGTATTTT,CASSPPGLAGGDTQYF
TRBJ1-5,TRBV7-2,TRBD1,many,TGTGCCAGCAGCTTAGGTGGGACAGGGCCCAATCAGCCCCAGCATTTT,CASSLGGTGPNQPQHF
TRBJ2-3,TRBV7-2,TRBD2,NA,TGTGCCAGCGCCCGGAATGGCGGGAGAGCAGATACGCAGTATTTT,CASARNGGRADTQYF
TRBJ1-3,TRBV6-6,NA,few,TGTGCCAGCAGTTATTTCAGACGACTCTCTGGAAACACCATATATTTT,CASSYFRRLSGNTIYF
TRBJ2-1,TRBV7-2,TRBD2,NA,TGTGCCAGCAGCACTAGCGGGAGGGCCCACAATGAGCAGTTCTTC,CASSTSGRAHNEQFF
TRBJ1-4,TRBV6-1,TRBD1,NA,TGTGCCAGCAGTGAACCCTCCCAGGGGGGTAATGAAAAACTGTTTTTT,CASSEPSQGGNEKLFF
TRBJ2-1,TRBV7-2,TRBD1,many,TGTGCCAGCAGCTTGCCGGGACAGGGGGATCGCGGGAGGGGACCGAATGAGCAGTTCTTC,CASSLPGQGDRGRGPNEQFF
TRBJ2-3,TRBV20-1,NA,few,TGCAGTGGCCAAAGTGGGGGAAGTGGCTCAGATACGCAGTATTTT,CSGQSGGSGSDTQYF
TRBJ1-2,TRBV11-2,NA,few,TGTGCCAGCAGCTCGGAGGTGTGGGGTGGGGGCAATGGCTACACCTTC,CASSSEVWGGGNGYTF
TRBJ1-5,TRBV20-1,TRBD1,NA,TGCAGTGCCTCGCAGGGGGTTAACAATCAGCCCCAGCATTTT,CSASQGVNNQPQHF
TRBJ1-5,TRBV19,NA,NA,TGTGCCAGTAGTATAGAGTCTGTCTACCAGCCCCAGCATTTT,CASSIESVYQPQHF
TRBJ2-1,TRBV19,TRBD2,NA,TGTGCCAGTAGTTCGGGACTAGCGGCGGGGGCCAATGAGCAGTTCTTC,CASSSGLAAGANEQFF
TRBJ1-6,TRBV27,NA,NA,TGTGCCAGCAGTTTAGGAACCAAGGGGAATTCACCCCTCCACTTT,CASSLGTKGNSPLHF
TRBJ2-3,TRBV7-2,NA,many,TGTGCCAGCAGCCTGGGACCCCGCGGCGATACGCAGTATTTT,CASSLGPRGDTQYF
TRBJ1-2,TRBV7-2,NA,NA,TGTGCCAGCAGCCCCCGGACAGCGACTAACTATGGCTACACCTTC,CASSPRTATNYGYTF
TRBJ1-5,TRBV7-2,NA,many,TGTGCCAGCAGCCCCGTGTTGGGGGGGGCCAGCAATCAGCCCCAGCATTTT,CASSPVLGGASNQPQHF
TRBJ2-7,TRBV7-2,NA,many,TGTGCCAGCAGCCACCAGAGCGGGGACAACGAGCAGTACTTC,CASSHQSGDNEQYF
TRBJ2-4,TRBV5-1,NA,few,TGCGCCAGCAGCTTAAGCAAAAACATTCAGTACTTC,CASSLSKNIQYF
TRBJ2-1,TRBV30,NA,NA,TGTGCCTGGAGTGTCTCCTACAATGAGCAGTTCTTC,CAWSVSYNEQFF
TRBJ2-3,TRBV4-1,NA,NA,TGCGCCAGCAGCCAAGAAAAGGGCACAGATACGCAGTATTTT,CASSQEKGTDTQYF
TRBJ1-5,TRBV6-1,NA,NA,TGTGCCAGCAGTGAAGCGGGCAATCAGCCCCAGCATTTT,CASSEAGNQPQHF
TRBJ2-5,TRBV7-2,NA,many,TGTGCCAGCAGCTTAGCGAGGACTTCGGAGACCCAGTACTTC,CASSLARTSETQYF
TRBJ2-1,TRBV11-3,NA,NA,TGTGCCAGCAAACCAGATTACAATGAGCAGTTCTTC,CASKPDYNEQFF
TRBJ2-4,TRBV7-2,NA,many,TGTGCCAGCAGCCCCGTAACGGGACAAAGAAACATTCAGTACTTC,CASSPVTGQRNIQYF
TRBJ2-3,TRBV5-1,TRBD1,NA,TGCGCCAGCAGTATTCGACAGGGGGAAACAGATACGCAGTATTTT,CASSIRQGETDTQYF
TRBJ2-2,TRBV7-9,NA,few,TGTGCCAGCAGCTTAGAAAACCGTCGAACCGGGGAGCTGTTTTTT,CASSLENRRTGELFF
TRBJ1-4,TRBV7-6,NA,NA,TGTGCCAGCAGCTTAGATCTTGCGGGAAAACTGTTTTTT,CASSLDLAGKLFF
TRBJ2-5,TRBV4-2,TRBD2,NA,TGTGCCAGCAGCCTCGGGACTAGCGGGAGCGAGTACCAAGAGACCCAGTACTTC,CASSLGTSGSEYQETQYF
TRBJ2-7,TRBV6-1,TRBD1,many,TGTGCCAGCAGTTATCAGGGGGCTCTCTACGAGCAGTACTTC,CASSYQGALYEQYF